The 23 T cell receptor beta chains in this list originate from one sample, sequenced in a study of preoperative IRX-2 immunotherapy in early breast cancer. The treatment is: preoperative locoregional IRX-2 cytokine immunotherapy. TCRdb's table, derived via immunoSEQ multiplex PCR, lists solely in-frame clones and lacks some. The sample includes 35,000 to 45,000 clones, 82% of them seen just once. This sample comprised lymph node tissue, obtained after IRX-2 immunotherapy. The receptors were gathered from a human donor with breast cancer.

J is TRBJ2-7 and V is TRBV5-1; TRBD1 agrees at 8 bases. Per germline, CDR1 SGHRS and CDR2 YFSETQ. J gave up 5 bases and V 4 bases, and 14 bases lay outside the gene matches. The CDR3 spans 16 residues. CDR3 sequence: CASSQLGQGAWDEQYF. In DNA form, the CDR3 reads TGCGCCAGCAGCCAGCTAGGACAGGGAGCATGGGACGAGCAGTACTTC. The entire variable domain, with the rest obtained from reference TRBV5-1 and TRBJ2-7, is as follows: KAGVTQTPRYLIKTRGQQVTLSCSPISGHRSVSWYQQTPGQGLQFLFEYFSETQRNKGNFPGRFSGRQFSNSRSEMNVSTLELGDSALYLCASSQLGQGAWDEQYFGPGTRLTVT.

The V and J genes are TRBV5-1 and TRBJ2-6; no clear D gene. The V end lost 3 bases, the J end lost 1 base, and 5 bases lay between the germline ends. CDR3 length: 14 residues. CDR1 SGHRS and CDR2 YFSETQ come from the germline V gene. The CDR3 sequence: CASSSYSGANVLTF. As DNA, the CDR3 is TGCGCCAGCAGCTCCTATTCTGGGGCCAACGTCCTGACTTTC.

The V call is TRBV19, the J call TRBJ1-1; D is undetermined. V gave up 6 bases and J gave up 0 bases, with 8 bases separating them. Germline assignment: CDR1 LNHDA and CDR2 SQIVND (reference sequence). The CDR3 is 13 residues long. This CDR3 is CASREDLNTEAFF. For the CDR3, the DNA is TGTGCCAGTAGGGAGGATTTGAACACTGAAGCTTTCTTT.

CDR3: CASSIPGQGGNEQFF. The CDR3 DNA is TGTGCCAGCTCGATACCGGGACAGGGCGGGAATGAGCAGTTCTTC. This rearrangement joins TRBV25-1 to TRBJ2-1; 9 bases map to TRBD1. The CDR3 length is 15 residues. V lost 8 bases and J lost 7; bases outside the gene matches: 12. In germline, CDR1 is MGHDK, CDR2 SYGVNS.

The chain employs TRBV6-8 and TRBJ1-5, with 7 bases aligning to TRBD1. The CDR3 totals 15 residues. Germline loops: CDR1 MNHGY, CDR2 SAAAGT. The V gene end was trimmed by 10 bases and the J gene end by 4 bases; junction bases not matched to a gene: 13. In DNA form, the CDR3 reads TGTGCCATCAATTCAGGGGGGACGGGAAATCAGCCCCAGCATTTT. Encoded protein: CAINSGGTGNQPQHF.

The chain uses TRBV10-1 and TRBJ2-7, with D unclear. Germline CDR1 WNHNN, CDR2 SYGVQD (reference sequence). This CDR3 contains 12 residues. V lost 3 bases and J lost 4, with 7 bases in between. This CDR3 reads CASSEQGYEQYF. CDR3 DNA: TGCGCCAGCAGTGAACAAGGGTACGAGCAGTACTTC.

CDR3 nucleotide sequence: TGTGCCAGCAGCCTAGGGACAGTTCGGGGACAGCCCCAGCATTTT. Translation gives CASSLGTVRGQPQHF. The chain has TRBV11-3 and TRBJ1-5; TRBD1 matches at 7 bases. The CDR3 consists of 15 residues. Trimming cost V 5 bases and J 7 bases; bases outside gene matches: 11. Germline CDR1 is SGHNT and CDR2 is YENEEA.

The chain's CDR3 is CASSLDNRGSYEQYF. In DNA form, the CDR3 reads TGCGCCAGCAGCTTGGATAACAGGGGTTCGTACGAGCAGTACTTC. V is TRBV5-1 and J is TRBJ2-7, with 7 bases that match TRBD1. The germline CDR1 and CDR2 sequences are SGHRS and YFSETQ. This CDR3 has 15 residues. With V trimmed by 0 bases and J by 4 bases, 7 bases remained unmatched.

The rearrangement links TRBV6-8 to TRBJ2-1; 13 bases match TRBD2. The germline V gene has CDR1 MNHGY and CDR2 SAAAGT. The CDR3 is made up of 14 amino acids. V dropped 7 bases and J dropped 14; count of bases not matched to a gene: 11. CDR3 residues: CASTTQTSGGAKFF. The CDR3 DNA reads TGTGCCAGCACTACACAAACTAGCGGGGGGGCAAAGTTCTTC.

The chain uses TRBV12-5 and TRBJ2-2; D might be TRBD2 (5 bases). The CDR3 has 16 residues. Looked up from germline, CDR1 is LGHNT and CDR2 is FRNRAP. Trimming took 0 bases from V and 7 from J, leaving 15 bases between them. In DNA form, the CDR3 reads TGTGCTAGTGGTTTGGTACCCGGGAAGGGCGGCGGGGAGCTGTTTTTT. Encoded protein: CASGLVPGKGGGELFF.

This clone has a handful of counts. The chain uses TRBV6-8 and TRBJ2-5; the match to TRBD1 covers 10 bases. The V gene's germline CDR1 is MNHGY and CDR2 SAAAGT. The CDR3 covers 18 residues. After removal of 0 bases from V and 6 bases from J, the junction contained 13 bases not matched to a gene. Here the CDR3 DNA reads TGTGCCAGCAGTTACTCGAAAGGTTTTCGGGACAGGGGACAGACCCAGTACTTC. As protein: CASSYSKGFRDRGQTQYF.

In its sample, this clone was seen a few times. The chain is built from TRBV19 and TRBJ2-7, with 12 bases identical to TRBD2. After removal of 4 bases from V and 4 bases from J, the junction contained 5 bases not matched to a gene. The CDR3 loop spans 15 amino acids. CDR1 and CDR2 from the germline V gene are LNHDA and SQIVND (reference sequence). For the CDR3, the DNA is TGTGCCAGTAGTACTAGCGGGGGGGCCATTTACGAGCAGTACTTC. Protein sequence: CASSTSGGAIYEQYF.

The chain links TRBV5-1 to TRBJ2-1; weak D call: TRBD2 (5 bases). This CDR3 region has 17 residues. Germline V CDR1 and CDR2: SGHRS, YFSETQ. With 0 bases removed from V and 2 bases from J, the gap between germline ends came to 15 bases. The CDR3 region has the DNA TGCGCCAGCAGCTTGGAGATACTAGGGTCGGCCTACAATGAGCAGTTCTTC. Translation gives CASSLEILGSAYNEQFF.

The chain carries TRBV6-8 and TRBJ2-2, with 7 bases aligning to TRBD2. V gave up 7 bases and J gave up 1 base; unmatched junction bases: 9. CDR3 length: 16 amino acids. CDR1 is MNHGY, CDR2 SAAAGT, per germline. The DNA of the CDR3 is TGTGCCAGCACCCTCCTTGGGGGGGTGAACACCGGGGAGCTGTTTTTT. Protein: CASTLLGGVNTGELFF.

The CDR3 here is CASSPRRISNQPQHF. As DNA, the CDR3 is TGTGCCAGCAGCCCGCGCAGGATAAGCAATCAGCCCCAGCATTTT. V gene TRBV16 combines with J gene TRBJ1-5; D remains unclear. Germline CDR1 KGHSY, CDR2 FQNENV. Trimming shortened V by 4 bases and J by 1 base, and 11 bases separated the two germline ends. The CDR3 sequence is 15 residues long.

CDR3 residues: CASRRNTEAFF. The CDR3 DNA sequence: TGTGCCAGCCGAAGGAACACTGAAGCTTTCTTT. The V gene is TRBV12-5, the J gene TRBJ1-1, with D hard to call. This CDR3 has 11 residues. Germline loops: CDR1 LGHNT, CDR2 FRNRAP.

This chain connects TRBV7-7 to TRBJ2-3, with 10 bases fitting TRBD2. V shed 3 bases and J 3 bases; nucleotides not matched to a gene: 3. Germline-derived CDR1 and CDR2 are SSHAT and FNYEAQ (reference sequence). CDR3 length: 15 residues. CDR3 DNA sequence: TGTGCCAGCAGCTTCACTAGCGGGGTTACAGATACGCAGTATTTT. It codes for CASSFTSGVTDTQYF.

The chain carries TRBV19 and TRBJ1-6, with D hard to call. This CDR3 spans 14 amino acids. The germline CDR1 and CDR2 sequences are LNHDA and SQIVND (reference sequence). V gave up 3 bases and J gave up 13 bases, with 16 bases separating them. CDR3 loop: CASSIPSGVRPLHF. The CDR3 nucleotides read TGTGCCAGTAGTATCCCGTCAGGCGTTCGCCCCCTCCACTTT.

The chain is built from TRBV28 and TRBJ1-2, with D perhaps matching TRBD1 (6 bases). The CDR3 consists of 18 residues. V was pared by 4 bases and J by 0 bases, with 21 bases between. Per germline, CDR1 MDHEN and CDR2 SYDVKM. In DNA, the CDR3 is TGTGCCAGCAGTTCTCGTATATGGACAGCGGCGGCTAACTATGGCTACACCTTC. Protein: CASSSRIWTAAANYGYTF.

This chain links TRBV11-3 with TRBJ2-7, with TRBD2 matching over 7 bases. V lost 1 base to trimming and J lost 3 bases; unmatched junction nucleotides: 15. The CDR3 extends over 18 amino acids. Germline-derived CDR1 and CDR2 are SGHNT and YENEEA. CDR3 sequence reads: CASSLGLSAWGDYYEQYF. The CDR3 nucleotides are TGTGCCAGCAGCTTAGGCCTCTCAGCTTGGGGGGACTACTACGAGCAGTACTTC.

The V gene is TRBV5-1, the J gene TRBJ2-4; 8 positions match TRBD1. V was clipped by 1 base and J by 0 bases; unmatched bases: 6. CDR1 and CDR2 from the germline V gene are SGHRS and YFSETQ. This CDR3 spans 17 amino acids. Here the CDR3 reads CASSLSYRGIAKNIQYF. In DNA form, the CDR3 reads TGCGCCAGCAGCTTGTCGTACAGGGGGATAGCCAAAAACATTCAGTACTTC. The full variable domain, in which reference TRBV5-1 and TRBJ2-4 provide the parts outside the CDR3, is KAGVTQTPRYLIKTRGQQVTLSCSPISGHRSVSWYQQTPGQGLQFLFEYFSETQRNKGNFPGRFSGRQFSNSRSEMNVSTLELGDSALYLCASSLSYRGIAKNIQYFGAGTRLSVL.

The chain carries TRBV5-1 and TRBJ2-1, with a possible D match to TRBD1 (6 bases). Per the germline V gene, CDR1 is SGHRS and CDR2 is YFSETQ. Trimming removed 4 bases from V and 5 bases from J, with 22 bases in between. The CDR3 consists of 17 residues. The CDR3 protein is CASSLYFPGTHNNEQFF. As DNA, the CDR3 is TGCGCCAGCAGCCTATACTTCCCCGGGACACACAACAATGAGCAGTTCTTC.

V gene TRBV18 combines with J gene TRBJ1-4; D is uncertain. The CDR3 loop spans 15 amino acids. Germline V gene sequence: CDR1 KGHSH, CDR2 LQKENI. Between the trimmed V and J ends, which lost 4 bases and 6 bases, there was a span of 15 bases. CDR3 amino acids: CASSLTGLRDEKLFF. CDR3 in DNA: TGTGCCAGCTCACTGACTGGGTTAAGAGATGAAAAACTGTTTTTT.